A single sample gave rise to the 21 T cell receptor beta chains below, sequenced in a study of tumor-infiltrating lymphocytes in primary liver carcinoma. Priming with a constant-region primer yielded TCR beta cDNA from about 450 ng total RNA. Employing slightly modified ARM-PCR, three nested multiplex PCR rounds were run, and these gave rise to the TCR beta libraries. The first two PCR rounds used TRBV1-TRBV30 primers with a Cbeta primer, approximately 9 cycles each. TCRdb re-analysed the multiplex PCR reads in MiXCR, keeping a single row per CDR3 protein. There are around 22,000 distinct CDR3 sequences in the sample; around 81% occur only once, and less than 40% lies in the top ten. Co-extraction of both nucleic acids (RNA and DNA) used about 18-34 mg of unsorted bulk tissue. The specimen was liver tumor tissue from sampling region 2. This sample's subset: tumor region T2, inferior pole. All receptors come from a woman aged 25-40 years with primary liver carcinoma and hepatitis B virus infection.

J is TRBJ2-3 and V is TRBV5-4, with TRBD2 matching 10 bases. This CDR3 comprises 18 residues. Germline lookup yields CDR1 SGHNT and CDR2 YYREEE (reference sequence). V lost 5 bases and J lost 4; bases outside the gene matches: 16. CDR3 in DNA: TGTGCCAGCAGTAACCCGGCGGCTAGCGGGAGTCATGCAGATACGCAGTATTTT. Translated, it gives CASSNPAASGSHADTQYF.

Note on this clonotype: Relative to the germline gene, one junction end is altered; a read error may explain this. This rearrangement joins TRBV10-3 to TRBJ2-1; the D is unclear. The germline CDR1 and CDR2 sequences are ENHRY and SYGVKD. This CDR3 spans 14 amino acids. CDR3 region: CAISPTVTRNEQFF. Written as DNA, the CDR3 is TGTGCCATCAGTCCCACGGTGACCCGGAATGAGCAGTTCTTT.

With regard to this clonotype: The junction departs from germline at one end; a sequencing error may be responsible. The rearrangement joins TRBV6-5 to TRBJ1-2; tentative D call: TRBD1 (6 bases). The CDR3 contains 14 residues. In germline, CDR1 is MNHEY, CDR2 SVGAGI. CDR3 DNA: TGTGCCATCAGTTATAACGGACAGTGCAGCGGTTACACCTTC. This codes for CAISYNGQCSGYTF.

In regard to this clonotype: One end of the junction varies from germline; a read error may be responsible. J is TRBJ2-5 and V is TRBV6-1; TRBD1 agrees at 7 bases. This CDR3 spans 16 amino acids. Germline CDR1 is MNHNS and CDR2 is SASEGT. CDR3 region: CVSSEGGCHREETHYF. In DNA, the CDR3 is TGTGTCAGCAGTGAAGGGGGCTGTCATCGGGAAGAGACCCACTACTTC.

This clonotype appeared once. No conserved phenylalanine or tryptophan is present at the end of the CDR3, so a read error is the likely explanation. The V and J genes are TRBV28 and TRBJ2-7, with D tentatively TRBD2 (5 bases). Germline assignment: CDR1 MDHEN and CDR2 SYDVKM. V lost 6 bases and J lost 1, with 13 bases in between. The CDR3 has 14 residues. The CDR3 region is CASSPRGVSYEQYY. The CDR3 coding sequence is TGTGCCAGCAGCCCCCGGGGAGTGTCCTACGAGCAGTACTAC.

With regard to this clonotype: Without the conserved terminal phenylalanine or tryptophan, this CDR3 likely stems from a read error. No DNA is shown, since the ends of the CDR3 on it are uncertain; the CDR3 is the one TCRdb lists. CDR3 protein: CASSPWGGKMFL. The V call is TRBV11-2, the J call TRBJ1-4. The CDR3 comprises 12 residues, both ends counted. The V gene's germline CDR1 is SGHAT and CDR2 FQNNGV.

With respect to this clonotype: Sequence at one end of the junction differs from germline and may be a read error. V and J are TRBV6-5 and TRBJ2-5; D is unclear. The CDR3 consists of 13 residues. Germline values: CDR1 MNHEY, CDR2 SVGAGI. This chain's CDR3 is CASSTDRWLTRYF. Here the CDR3 DNA reads TGTGCCAGCAGTACCGACCGGTGGCTGACCCGGTACTTC.

Turning to this clonotype: The germline gene is not matched at one end of the junction; a read error may be the cause. The V and J genes are TRBV11-3 and TRBJ2-1; D is tentatively TRBD1 or TRBD2 (5 bases each). Germline loops: CDR1 SGHNT, CDR2 YENEEA. The CDR3 has 15 residues. The CDR3 DNA follows: TGTACCAGCCGCTTCGGGGCTCGCTCCTACAATGAGCAGTTCTTC. The encoded protein is CTSRFGARSYNEQFF.

Notes on this clonotype: Sequence at one end of the junction differs from germline and may be a read error. The rearrangement links TRBV29-1 to TRBJ2-5; D tentatively reads TRBD1 or TRBD2 (5 bases each). CDR1 and CDR2 from the germline V gene are SQVTM and ANQGSEA. This CDR3 spans 15 amino acids. CDR3 nucleotides: TGCGGCGTTGAAAGCGGAAGGGGAGTGAGGGAGACCCAGTGCTTC. Its protein is CGVESGRGVRETQCF.

For this clonotype: One junction end does not reproduce the germline sequence, and a read error may be involved. This rearrangement joins TRBV11-2 to TRBJ2-3; 10 nucleotides align to TRBD2. Germline V gene sequence: CDR1 SGHAT, CDR2 FQNNGV. The CDR3 loop spans 15 amino acids. The CDR3 coding sequence is TGTGCTAGCAGCTCAGGAAGCGGGAGGGCGGATATGCAGTATTTT. Its protein is CASSSGSGRADMQYF.

About this clonotype itself: Sequence at one end of the junction differs from germline and may be a read error. The chain combines TRBV5-6 with TRBJ1-4; D is unresolved. CDR1 is SGHDT, CDR2 YYEEEE, per germline. The CDR3 covers 14 residues. In nucleotides, the CDR3 is TGTGCGAGCAGCTTGGCTAGGCTGAGTGAAAAACTGTTCTTT. It translates to CASSLARLSEKLFF. Complete variable domain (other parts from reference TRBV5-6 and TRBJ1-4): DAGVTQSPTHLIKTRGQQVTLRCSPKSGHDTVSWYQQALGQGPQFIFQYYEEEERQRGNFPDRFSGHQFPNYSSELNVNALLLGDSALYLCASSLARLSEKLFFGSGTQLSVL.

Regarding this clonotype: Its ends do not fully match the called genes, so a read error is possible. The chain combines TRBV5-5 with TRBJ1-4; D is uncertain. Looked up from germline, CDR1 is SGHKS and CDR2 is YYEKEE (reference sequence). This CDR3 has 19 amino acids. The CDR3 sequence: CVSSLRLGGRIATNEKLFF. The CDR3 bases are TGTGTCAGCAGCTTGAGGTTAGGCGGACGGATTGCGACTAATGAAAAACTGTTTTTT. Using reference TRBV5-5 and TRBJ1-4 for the parts outside the CDR3, the full variable domain is DAGVTQSPTHLIKTRGQQVTLRCSPISGHKSVSWYQQVLGQGPQFIFQYYEKEERGRGNFPDRFSARQFPNYSSELNVNALLLGDSALYLCVSSLRLGGRIATNEKLFFGSGTQLSVL.

Comments on this clonotype: A much larger clone lies a single base off, so this may be a read error. The chain joins TRBV6-6 to TRBJ1-1, with D unclear. There are 14 residues in the CDR3. The germline V gene has CDR1 MNHNY and CDR2 SVGAGI (reference sequence). This CDR3 is CASSPAAPNIEAFF. The CDR3, as DNA: TGTGCCAGTAGTCCGGCGGCACCCAACATTGAAGCTTTCTTT.

This clonotype was observed once. Germline and junction disagree at one end, which may indicate a read error. J is TRBJ2-1 and V is TRBV4-3; D remains ambiguous. CDR1 LGHNA and CDR2 YSLEER come from the germline V gene. The CDR3 is 14 residues long. CDR3 loop: CASSHTELVKERFF. The CDR3 bases are TGCGCCAGCAGTCACACAGAGTTGGTCAAAGAGCGGTTCTTC.

The chain recombines TRBV12-1 with TRBJ2-3; the table names TRBD2, a call not compared with the DNA. TRBV12-1 is a documented pseudogene. CDR3 size: 16 residues. In nucleotides, the CDR3 is TGTGCCAGTAGCTTAGAGCTAGCGGGGGAGACAGATACGCAGTATTTT. Amino acid sequence: CASSLELAGETDTQYF.

Remarks on this clonotype: At one end, the junction sequence differs from germline, possibly due to a read error. This chain links TRBV11-3 with TRBJ2-1, with 14 bases fitting TRBD2. This CDR3 spans 15 amino acids. Per germline, CDR1 SGHNT and CDR2 YENEEA. CDR3 coding DNA: TGCGCCAGCAACCGACTAGCGGGGGGGGGGTATGAACAGATCTTC. Amino acid sequence: CASNRLAGGGYEQIF.

With respect to this clonotype: One end of the junction fails to match germline, which may point to a read error. This sequence joins TRBV6-5 and TRBJ2-6; 7 nucleotides match TRBD1. The germline CDR1 and CDR2 sequences are MNHEY and SVGAGI. CDR3 length: 15 amino acids. The CDR3 reads CASRLQGLGANVLTF. In DNA, the CDR3 is TGTGCCAGCAGACTACAGGGGCTTGGGGCCAACGTCCTGACATTC.

On this clonotype: The junction departs from the called germline gene at one end, perhaps through a read error. The chain employs TRBV11-2 and TRBJ2-3; weak D call: TRBD2 (6 bases). The length of the CDR3 is 15 residues. Germline CDR1 and CDR2: SGHAT and FQNNGV. The CDR3, as DNA: TGTGTCAGCAGCTCAGGAAGCAGGAGGGCAGATACGCGGTATTTT. Its translation is CVSSSGSRRADTRYF.

V usage is TRBV10-3 and J usage is TRBJ2-1, with D possibly TRBD1 on 6 matching bases. The CDR3 has 17 amino acids. V was cut by 0 bases and J by 4 bases, with 16 bases left in between. Germline V CDR1 and CDR2: ENHRY, SYGVKD. Here the CDR3 reads CAISESQTARGYNEQFF. The CDR3 DNA follows: TGTGCCATCAGTGAGTCCCAAACGGCCAGGGGTTACAATGAGCAGTTCTTC.

This clonotype rates as medium-sized. This sequence joins TRBV5-4 and TRBJ2-5; 9 bases match TRBD1. There are 16 residues in the CDR3. Germline V lookup: CDR1 SGHNT, CDR2 YYREEE (reference sequence). V lost 0 bases, J lost 5 bases, and 8 bases stayed unmatched. The DNA of the CDR3 is TGTGCCAGCAGCTTGGATTTGGGACAGGGTGTGGAGACCCAGTACTTC. This codes for CASSLDLGQGVETQYF.

A remark on this clonotype: Germline and junction disagree at one end, which may indicate a read error. In nucleotides, the CDR3 is TGTGCCATCAGTGAGTCGGCTACCAGACAGGAGACCCATTACTTT. Translation gives CAISESATRQETHYF. The chain combines TRBV10-3 with TRBJ2-5; D might be TRBD1 (6 bases). The CDR3 has 15 amino acids. Per germline, CDR1 ENHRY and CDR2 SYGVKD.